The source of this TCR beta chain is a study of CD8 T cells in ankylosing spondylitis. Study observations and caveats: It was reported that disease-linked clones were significantly enriched in matched ankylosing spondylitis synovial fluid.

TCRdb re-analysed the 5' RACE reads in MiXCR, keeping a single row per CDR3 protein. The table records 150,000 to 200,000 distinct CDR3 sequences, approximately 10% of them present only once. This clonotype came up many times. Antigen unknown. V was trimmed by 6 bases and J by 0 bases, leaving 15 bases between them. The CDR3 sequence is 16 residues long. Germline V gene lookup returns CDR1 DFQATT and CDR2 SNEGSKA (reference sequence). The V and J genes are TRBV20-1 and TRBJ2-6, with D possibly TRBD1 on 6 matching bases. The sequencing sample was made of blood, either unsorted or a sorted T cell fraction (not recorded which). This receptor was identified in a male donor with ankylosing spondylitis or in good health (not recorded which). In nucleotides, the CDR3 is TGCAGTGCCCCAGGGGACGGACACTCTGGGGCCAACGTCCTGACTTTC. Protein product: CSAPGDGHSGANVLTF.